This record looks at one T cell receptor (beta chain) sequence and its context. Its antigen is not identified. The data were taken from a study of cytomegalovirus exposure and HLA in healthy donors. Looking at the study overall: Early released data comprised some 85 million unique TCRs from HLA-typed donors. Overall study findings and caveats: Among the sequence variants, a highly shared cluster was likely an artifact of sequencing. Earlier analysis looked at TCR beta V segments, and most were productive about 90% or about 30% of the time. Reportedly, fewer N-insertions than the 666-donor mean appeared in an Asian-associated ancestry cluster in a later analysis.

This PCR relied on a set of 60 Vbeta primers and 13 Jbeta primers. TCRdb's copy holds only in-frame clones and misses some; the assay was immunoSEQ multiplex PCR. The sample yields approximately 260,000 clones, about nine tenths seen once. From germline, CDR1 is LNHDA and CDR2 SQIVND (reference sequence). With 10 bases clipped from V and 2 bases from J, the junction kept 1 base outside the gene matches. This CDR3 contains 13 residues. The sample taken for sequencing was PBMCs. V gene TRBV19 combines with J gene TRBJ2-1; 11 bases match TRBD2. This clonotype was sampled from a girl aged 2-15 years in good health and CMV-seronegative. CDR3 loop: CATGLAAYNEQFF. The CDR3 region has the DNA TGTGCCACGGGACTAGCGGCCTACAATGAGCAGTTCTTC.